A single sample is the source of the 31 T cell receptor beta chains below, sequenced in a study of T cell clones after liver transplantation. Method: immunoSEQ multiplex PCR; TCRdb's copy keeps in-frame clones and lacks some. The sample consists of tens of thousands of clones, nearly 95% of them appearing once. The sequences come from CD4+ T cells from blood, collected less than 28 months after liver transplant. All receptors come from a human patient who received a liver transplant. The graft donor may have given rise to some T cells.

This clone was seen just once. A junction boundary mismatches the germline segment, possibly from a read error. The chain's CDR3 is CASILIPEETQYF. In nucleotides, the CDR3 is TGTGCCAGCATCTTAATACCCGAAGAGACCCAGTACTTC. This rearrangement joins TRBV7-8 to TRBJ2-5; D unclear. Germline lookup yields CDR1 SGHVS and CDR2 FQNEAQ. The CDR3 consists of 13 residues.

The chain links TRBV28 to TRBJ2-5; D is possibly TRBD1 or TRBD2 (5 bases each). The CDR3 sequence is 15 residues long. V gave up 3 bases and J gave up 0 bases, with 11 bases separating them. Germline assignment: CDR1 MDHEN and CDR2 SYDVKM. CDR3 bases: TGTGCCAGCAGTTTTCAAGCGGACAACCAAGAGACCCAGTACTTC. It specifies CASSFQADNQETQYF.

The chain carries TRBV5-6 and TRBJ2-3; no firm D call. V lost 1 base and J lost 2, with 11 bases in between. CDR3 length: 15 residues. Per the germline V gene, CDR1 is SGHDT and CDR2 is YYEEEE. CDR3 sequence: CASSLNNRDTDTQYF. Written as DNA, the CDR3 is TGTGCCAGCAGCTTGAATAATAGGGACACAGATACGCAGTATTTT.

Here the CDR3 reads CASSRAADTQYF. As DNA, the CDR3 is TGTGCCAGCAGTCGGGCAGCAGATACGCAGTATTTT. The rearrangement joins TRBV27 to TRBJ2-3; no definite D call. Germline CDR1 reads MNHEY; CDR2 reads SMNVEV (reference sequence). The CDR3 is 12 amino acids. V shed 5 bases and J shed 4 bases, with 7 bases lying between them.

V gene TRBV19 combines with J gene TRBJ1-4, with no clear D. Germline CDR1 is LNHDA and CDR2 is SQIVND (reference sequence). This CDR3 comprises 19 residues. The V gene lost 3 bases and the J gene lost 0 bases, with 20 bases spanning the gap. CDR3 region: CASSISELGLFSTNEKLFF. DNA of the CDR3: TGTGCCAGTAGTATCTCGGAGCTTGGACTCTTTTCAACTAATGAAAAACTGTTTTTT. The full variable domain, in which reference TRBV19 and TRBJ1-4 provide the parts outside the CDR3, is DGGITQSPKYLFRKEGQNVTLSCEQNLNHDAMYWYRQDPGQGLRLIYYSQIVNDFQKGDIAEGYSVSREKKESFPLTVTSAQKNPTAFYLCASSISELGLFSTNEKLFFGSGTQLSVL.

The genes are TRBV10-1 and TRBJ2-4; D is perhaps TRBD2 (5 bases). Between the trimmed V and J ends, which lost 3 bases and 0 bases, there was a span of 12 bases. This CDR3 region has 16 residues. Germline V gene sequence: CDR1 WNHNN, CDR2 SYGVQD (reference sequence). CDR3 in amino acids: CASSEKAELAKNIQYF. CDR3 nucleotides: TGCGCCAGCAGTGAAAAAGCGGAACTAGCCAAAAACATTCAGTACTTC.

The rearrangement uses TRBV12-5 and TRBJ2-3; TRBD1 agrees at 10 bases. Germline CDR1 and CDR2: LGHNT and FRNRAP. This CDR3 comprises 14 residues. Trimming cost V 8 bases and J 3 bases; bases outside gene matches: 5. Written as DNA, the CDR3 is TGTGCTAGTTCAGACAGGGGGCGAACAGATACGCAGTATTTT. Amino acids: CASSDRGRTDTQYF.

The gene calls are TRBV4-2 and TRBJ2-3; 12 nucleotides match TRBD2. This CDR3 has 18 amino acids. J lost 4 bases, V lost 0 bases, and 8 bases had no gene match. The germline gives CDR1 LGHNA, CDR2 YNFKEQ. In nucleotides, the CDR3 is TGTGCCAGCAGCCAAGATCTGAGGTCTAGCGGGAGGGCAGATACGCAGTATTTT. Residues: CASSQDLRSSGRADTQYF.

This clone was seen more than once but under ten times. Here the CDR3 reads CASSPPTQPWEKLFF. The CDR3 DNA reads as TGTGCCAGTAGTCCACCAACTCAGCCTTGGGAAAAACTGTTTTTT. The chain combines TRBV19 with TRBJ1-4; D call uncertain. Germline CDR1 is LNHDA and CDR2 is SQIVND (reference sequence). This CDR3 comprises 15 residues. V lost 5 bases to trimming and J lost 8 bases, with 18 bases between them.

The chain is built from TRBV29-1 and TRBJ1-2, with 8 nucleotides matching TRBD1. In germline, CDR1 is SQVTM, CDR2 ANQGSEA. The CDR3 covers 16 residues. J gave up 6 bases and V 4 bases, and 16 bases lay outside the gene matches. The CDR3 protein is CSVGRGWSGGADGYTF. The CDR3 coding sequence is TGCAGCGTTGGGAGGGGTTGGTCAGGGGGCGCCGATGGCTACACCTTC.

The chain employs TRBV18 and TRBJ2-5; TRBD2 might be the D (6 bases). Germline loops: CDR1 KGHSH, CDR2 LQKENI. Trimming left V 2 bases short and J 4 bases short, with 26 bases between. The CDR3 is made up of 19 amino acids. The CDR3 loop reads CASSPGGPGLPGDRETQYF. The CDR3 DNA follows: TGTGCCAGCTCACCAGGGGGACCTGGACTACCCGGAGATCGAGAGACCCAGTACTTC.

The chain links TRBV9 to TRBJ2-2; D possibly corresponds to TRBD1 (5 bases). V was cut by 0 bases and J by 1 base, with 7 bases left in between. In germline, CDR1 is SGDLS, CDR2 YYNGEE. This CDR3 has 15 residues. CDR3 in amino acids: CASSVGGRNTGELFF. The CDR3 nucleotides read TGTGCCAGCAGCGTAGGGGGCAGGAACACCGGGGAGCTGTTTTTT.

The chain has TRBV7-7 and TRBJ2-1; D gene ambiguous. V lost 1 base and J lost 0, with 10 bases in between. The CDR3 loop spans 16 amino acids. Germline CDR1 SSHAT, CDR2 FNYEAQ (reference sequence). CDR3 sequence (DNA): TGTGCCAGCAGCTTAGGAGGCCAAAGCTCCTACAATGAGCAGTTCTTC. Translation: CASSLGGQSSYNEQFF.

V is TRBV11-2 and J is TRBJ2-3, with 11 bases that match TRBD2. This CDR3 comprises 14 residues. Germline CDR1 reads SGHAT; CDR2 reads FQNNGV. The ends lost 8 bases at V and 6 bases at J; junction bases unmatched: 7. CDR3 nucleotides: TGTGCCAGCCAACTGACTAGCGGGATGGATACGCAGTATTTT. Translation: CASQLTSGMDTQYF.

This rearrangement joins TRBV9 to TRBJ1-2; TRBD1 matches 7 bases. Germline V CDR1 and CDR2: SGDLS, YYNGEE. The CDR3 consists of 14 residues. Germline trimming cut 0 bases from V and 4 bases from J; bases unmatched to any gene: 3. CDR3 bases: TGTGCCAGCAGCGTAGCTCCAGGGGGCTATGGCTACACCTTC. This translates into CASSVAPGGYGYTF.

The CDR3 spells CASSFGGAQNTEAFF. DNA for the CDR3: TGTGCCAGCAGTTTCGGAGGAGCCCAGAACACTGAAGCTTTCTTT. The chain recombines TRBV2 with TRBJ1-1; no reliable D call. Looked up from germline, CDR1 is SNHLY and CDR2 is FYNNEI. The V end lost 5 bases, the J end lost 1 base, and 14 bases lay between the germline ends. This CDR3 comprises 15 residues. Variable domain in full (rest from reference TRBV2 and TRBJ1-1): EPEVTQTPSHQVTQMGQEVILRCVPISNHLYFYWYRQILGQKVEFLVSFYNNEISEKSEIFDDQFSVERPDGSNFTLKIRSTKLEDSAMYFCASSFGGAQNTEAFFGQGTRLTVV.

The gene calls are TRBV5-1 and TRBJ2-7; TRBD2 agrees at 11 bases. The germline V gene has CDR1 SGHRS and CDR2 YFSETQ. Trimming cost V 0 bases and J 2 bases; bases outside gene matches: 10. There are 18 residues in the CDR3. This chain's CDR3 is CASSLASTTSGVTYEQYF. DNA of the CDR3: TGCGCCAGCAGCTTGGCCTCTACGACTAGCGGGGTGACCTACGAGCAGTACTTC.

V is TRBV19 and J is TRBJ2-7; TRBD2 matches 8 bases. The CDR3 runs to 13 residues. Germline V gene sequence: CDR1 LNHDA, CDR2 SQIVND (reference sequence). V lost 6 bases, J lost 5 bases, and 6 bases stayed unmatched. CDR3 sequence reads: CASSGTRWDEQYF. The CDR3 region has the DNA TGTGCCAGTAGCGGGACTAGGTGGGACGAGCAGTACTTC.

This chain joins TRBV5-4 and TRBJ2-5; D uncertain. V was shortened by 1 base and J by 1 base, with 11 bases between the two germline ends. The CDR3 has 15 residues. Germline values: CDR1 SGHNT, CDR2 YYREEE (reference sequence). CDR3: CASSLPQITQETQYF. In DNA, the CDR3 is TGTGCCAGCAGCTTGCCACAGATTACCCAAGAGACCCAGTACTTC.

This rearrangement joins TRBV7-9 to TRBJ1-1; no firm D call. V was cut by 1 base and J by 3 bases, with 6 bases left in between. The CDR3 runs 13 residues. CDR1 SEHNR and CDR2 FQNEAQ come from the germline V gene (reference sequence). Written as DNA, the CDR3 is TGTGCCAGCAGCTTAGATCCCTACACTGAAGCTTTCTTT. Residues: CASSLDPYTEAFF.

As concerns this clone: Germline is not matched at one junction end, which may reflect a read error. The chain is built from TRBV7-7 and TRBJ2-5; 8 bases align to TRBD1. CDR3 length: 14 residues. Germline V gene lookup returns CDR1 SSHAT and CDR2 FNYEAQ (reference sequence). CDR3 sequence (DNA): TGTGCTAGCAGCTTAAGACAGGGGCAAGAGACCCAGTACTTC. This encodes CASSLRQGQETQYF.

J is TRBJ2-7 and V is TRBV7-2, with 9 bases matching TRBD2. V shed 0 bases and J 3 bases; nucleotides not matched to a gene: 9. This CDR3 has 17 residues. Germline V gene data show CDR1 as SGHTA and CDR2 as FQGNSA. In DNA, the CDR3 is TGTGCCAGCAGCTTAGCCAAAGGGACTAGCCAGAACTACGAGCAGTACTTC. This gives the protein CASSLAKGTSQNYEQYF.

The rearrangement joins TRBV7-2 to TRBJ2-1; maybe TRBD2 (5 bases). The CDR3 is 14 residues long. Trimming shortened V by 6 bases and J by 6 bases, and 15 bases separated the two germline ends. Germline V gene sequence: CDR1 SGHTA, CDR2 FQGNSA. CDR3 in amino acids: CASRKLDPLNEQFF. CDR3 coding DNA: TGTGCCAGCAGGAAACTAGACCCCCTCAATGAGCAGTTCTTC.

The chain has TRBV11-2 and TRBJ2-1, with TRBD2 identical over 11 bases. The CDR3 runs to 16 residues. The V segment lost 5 bases and the J segment 3 bases; nucleotides outside the gene matches: 6. Germline CDR1 and CDR2: SGHAT and FQNNGV. The DNA of the CDR3 is TGTGCCAGCAGCCTCACCACTAGCGGGGGCTACAATGAGCAGTTCTTC. Translation: CASSLTTSGGYNEQFF.

This chain links TRBV10-2 with TRBJ1-1; possible D gene TRBD1, 5 bases. Trimming pared 2 bases from V and 3 bases from J, leaving 10 bases between. The germline V gene encodes CDR1 WSHSY and CDR2 SAAADI. The CDR3 contains 14 residues. CDR3 sequence reads: CASSEVQGHTEAFF. The CDR3 DNA is TGCGCCAGCAGTGAGGTTCAGGGTCACACTGAAGCTTTCTTT.

The V call is TRBV20-1, the J call TRBJ2-1, with D possibly being TRBD1 (5 bases). The CDR3 covers 11 residues. The ends were cut back, 5 bases at V and 10 bases at J, with 12 bases in the middle. Germline values: CDR1 DFQATT, CDR2 SNEGSKA (reference sequence). The CDR3 protein is CSAGQKDEQFF. The CDR3, as DNA: TGCAGTGCTGGACAAAAAGACGAGCAGTTCTTC.

The chain is built from TRBV18 and TRBJ1-1; no clear D gene. CDR3 length equals 13 residues. Germline V gene sequence: CDR1 KGHSH, CDR2 LQKENI. V was pared by 3 bases and J by 5 bases, with 10 bases between. CDR3 protein: CASSPSGETEAFF. CDR3 DNA: TGTGCCAGCTCACCCTCTGGCGAGACTGAAGCTTTCTTT.

In regard to this clone: One end of the junction fails to match germline, which may point to a read error. The chain is built from TRBV6-5 and TRBJ2-1, with 8 nucleotides matching TRBD2. This CDR3 contains 15 residues. Germline V gives CDR1 MNHEY, CDR2 SVGAGI. This CDR3 is CASRYTSGNYNEQFF. For the CDR3, the DNA is TGTGCCAGCCGTTACACTAGCGGAAACTACAATGAGCAGTTCTTC.

This chain uses TRBV27 with TRBJ2-7; 7 nucleotides align to TRBD2. This CDR3 spans 15 amino acids. The germline V gene has CDR1 MNHEY and CDR2 SMNVEV (reference sequence). V gave up 6 bases and J gave up 7 bases; unmatched junction bases: 15. DNA of the CDR3: TGTGCCAGCAGGCGGGCCGGGGCAGAAGCGGGAGAGCAGTACTTC. Translation gives CASRRAGAEAGEQYF.

The chain has TRBV29-1 and TRBJ2-7, with D maybe TRBD1 (5 bases). From germline, CDR1 is SQVTM and CDR2 ANQGSEA. Deletions cut 5 bases from V and 3 bases from J, with 8 bases between. The CDR3 has 11 amino acids. CDR3 sequence: CSVQGSYEQYF. The CDR3 nucleotides read TGCAGCGTTCAGGGCAGCTACGAGCAGTACTTC.

The chain joins TRBV2 to TRBJ2-5, with D possibly matching TRBD2 (5 bases). Germline assignment: CDR1 SNHLY and CDR2 FYNNEI. The CDR3 covers 14 residues. V lost 2 bases and J lost 4, with 11 bases in between. The CDR3 reads CASSETGRGETQYF. In DNA form, the CDR3 reads TGTGCCAGCAGTGAAACCGGACGGGGAGAGACCCAGTACTTC.